These T cell receptor beta chains were read from a single sample in a study of blood T cell repertoires in COVID-19. Profiling relied on immunoSEQ multiplex PCR, and the TCRdb table lists in-frame clones only, not all of them. Here the sample spans some 200,000 clones, less than 90% being singletons. Material for sequencing was peripheral blood. These receptors were taken from a woman in her forties or fifties with acute or convalescent COVID-19. CDR3s include the opening cysteine and the closing phenylalanine or tryptophan. A D gene is named only where the DNA matches it firmly. Size values are once, few and many counts, or a class for expanded clones, and some rows have none.

clone size: .
V gene: TRBV6-5
J gene: TRBJ1-1
D gene: TRBD1
CDR3 DNA: TGTGCCAGCAGATGGACAGGTATGAACACTGAAGCTTTCTTT
CDR3 protein: CASRWTGMNTEAFF

clone size: .
V gene: TRBV19
J gene: TRBJ2-1
D gene: .
CDR3 DNA: TGTGCCAGTAGTATCACGAGGGTCGATGAGCAGTTCTTC
CDR3 protein: CASSITRVDEQFF

clone size: .
V gene: TRBV11-3
J gene: TRBJ2-5
D gene: TRBD1
CDR3 DNA: TGTGCCAGCAGCTTAGTTGTAGGGGGCCTCGAGACCCAGTACTTC
CDR3 protein: CASSLVVGGLETQYF

clone size: .
V gene: TRBV6-1
J gene: TRBJ1-6
D gene: .
CDR3 DNA: TGTGCCAGCAGTGAAGGGCAGTCTTATAATTCACCCCTCCACTTT
CDR3 protein: CASSEGQSYNSPLHF

clone size: .
V gene: TRBV7-2
J gene: TRBJ2-1
D gene: .
CDR3 DNA: TGTGCCAGCAGCTTTAGGGGGAGGGGTGATGAGCAGTTCTTC
CDR3 protein: CASSFRGRGDEQFF

clone size: .
V gene: TRBV11-3
J gene: TRBJ1-2
D gene: TRBD1
CDR3 DNA: TGTGCCAGCAGCTGGGACAGGGGCTATGGCTACACCTTC
CDR3 protein: CASSWDRGYGYTF

clone size: .
V gene: TRBV19
J gene: TRBJ2-4
D gene: TRBD1
CDR3 DNA: TGTGCCAGTAGAAATTGGGACAGTGAGAACATTCAGTACTTC
CDR3 protein: CASRNWDSENIQYF

clone size: few
V gene: TRBV4-1
J gene: TRBJ1-2
D gene: TRBD1
CDR3 DNA: TGCGCCAGCAGCCAAGTCCCGAGACAGGGAGACTATGGCTACACCTTC
CDR3 protein: CASSQVPRQGDYGYTF

clone size: .
V gene: TRBV11-3
J gene: TRBJ2-3
D gene: TRBD1
CDR3 DNA: TGTGCCAGCAGCCCACGACAGGGACCTAGCACAGATACGCAGTATTTT
CDR3 protein: CASSPRQGPSTDTQYF

clone size: .
V gene: TRBV19
J gene: TRBJ2-1
D gene: TRBD2
CDR3 DNA: TGTGCCAGTAGTACCGCGGGAGTTCGACATGAGCAGTTCTTC
CDR3 protein: CASSTAGVRHEQFF

clone size: .
V gene: TRBV4-3
J gene: TRBJ2-1
D gene: .
CDR3 DNA: TGCGCCAGCAGCCAAGATGGCGGGCCTAGGAATGAGCAGTTCTTC
CDR3 protein: CASSQDGGPRNEQFF

clone size: .
V gene: TRBV7-2
J gene: TRBJ2-1
D gene: .
CDR3 DNA: TGTGCCAGCAGCCCCTGGGGCGGCGACAATGAGCAGTTCTTC
CDR3 protein: CASSPWGGDNEQFF

clone size: .
V gene: TRBV4-1
J gene: TRBJ1-5
D gene: .
CDR3 DNA: TGCGCCAGCAGCCGCCAAACACAGGGCCCTCAGCCCCAGCATTTT
CDR3 protein: CASSRQTQGPQPQHF

clone size: .
V gene: TRBV27
J gene: TRBJ1-6
D gene: .
CDR3 DNA: TGTGCCAGCAGACGTTTCGGGGATTCACCCCTCCACTTT
CDR3 protein: CASRRFGDSPLHF

clone size: .
V gene: TRBV15
J gene: TRBJ2-5
D gene: TRBD1
CDR3 DNA: TGTGCCACCAGCAGACGGGACAGGGCCGAGACCCAGTACTTC
CDR3 protein: CATSRRDRAETQYF

clone size: .
V gene: TRBV18
J gene: TRBJ2-7
D gene: .
CDR3 DNA: TGTGCCAGCTCCAACCCGGGACGGGGGACTTACGAGCAGTACTTC
CDR3 protein: CASSNPGRGTYEQYF

clone size: .
V gene: TRBV7-9
J gene: TRBJ2-7
D gene: .
CDR3 DNA: TGTGCCAGCAGCCCCCGTAGGGAGAGGTACGAGCAGTACTTC
CDR3 protein: CASSPRRERYEQYF

clone size: .
V gene: TRBV7-2
J gene: TRBJ2-7
D gene: .
CDR3 DNA: TGTGCCAGCAGCTTAGGGGGTGCCCCGGGGGAGCAGTACTTC
CDR3 protein: CASSLGGAPGEQYF

clone size: few
V gene: TRBV21-1
J gene: TRBJ1-1
D gene: .
CDR3 DNA: TGTGCCAGCAGCAAAGATGGCAGGGGGCAGTTAGCTGAAGCTTTCTTT
CDR3 protein: CASSKDGRGQLAEAFF

clone size: .
V gene: TRBV24-1
J gene: TRBJ2-5
D gene: .
CDR3 DNA: TGTGCCACCAGTGATTTTACAGGGTTGGGTCAAGAGACCCAGTACTTC
CDR3 protein: CATSDFTGLGQETQYF

clone size: .
V gene: TRBV19
J gene: TRBJ1-1
D gene: .
CDR3 DNA: TGTGCCAGTAGTATAGGTCTAGTAAACACTGAAGCTTTCTTT
CDR3 protein: CASSIGLVNTEAFF

clone size: .
V gene: TRBV7-9
J gene: TRBJ2-7
D gene: TRBD2
CDR3 DNA: TGTGCCAGCAGCTCTAGCGGGAGCTACGAGCAGTACTTC
CDR3 protein: CASSSSGSYEQYF

clone size: .
V gene: TRBV6-5
J gene: TRBJ1-1
D gene: .
CDR3 DNA: TGTGCCAGCAAACACTCGGGGAGGGTAGCCACTGAAGCTTTCTTT
CDR3 protein: CASKHSGRVATEAFF

clone size: few
V gene: TRBV18
J gene: TRBJ1-2
D gene: .
CDR3 DNA: TGTGCCAGCTCACCTATGGAGGAGAACTATGGCTACACCTTC
CDR3 protein: CASSPMEENYGYTF

clone size: once
V gene: TRBV6-1
J gene: TRBJ1-5
D gene: .
CDR3 DNA: TGTGCCAGCAGTGAAGCCATACTGGCGGGAATGGGGAGCAATCAGCCCCAGCATTTT
CDR3 protein: CASSEAILAGMGSNQPQHF

clone size: .
V gene: TRBV11-2
J gene: TRBJ2-1
D gene: TRBD2
CDR3 DNA: TGTGCCAGCAGCTTAGATTACGCTAGCGGGAGCTACAATGAGCAGTTCTTC
CDR3 protein: CASSLDYASGSYNEQFF

clone size: .
V gene: TRBV30
J gene: TRBJ1-4
D gene: TRBD1
CDR3 DNA: TGTGCCTGGACTATACAGGGGACTGAAAAACTGTTTTTT
CDR3 protein: CAWTIQGTEKLFF

clone size: .
V gene: TRBV5-4
J gene: TRBJ2-1
D gene: TRBD1
CDR3 DNA: TGTGCCAGCAGCTTGGACAGGGGGGTTGGTGAGCAGTTCTTC
CDR3 protein: CASSLDRGVGEQFF

clone size: .
V gene: TRBV19
J gene: TRBJ1-5
D gene: .
CDR3 DNA: TGTGCCAGTAGTATAGATCTGGGACACCCACCGGCTCAGCCCCAGCATTTT
CDR3 protein: CASSIDLGHPPAQPQHF

clone size: .
V gene: TRBV3-1/TRBV3-2
J gene: TRBJ1-1
D gene: .
CDR3 DNA: TGTGCCAGCAATTCACCCGGGACACTGAACACTGAAGCTTTCTTT
CDR3 protein: CASNSPGTLNTEAFF

clone size: .
V gene: TRBV20-1
J gene: TRBJ2-3
D gene: .
CDR3 DNA: TGCAGTGCTAGTCTGGGGGCTTTAGATACGCAGTATTTT
CDR3 protein: CSASLGALDTQYF

clone size: few
V gene: TRBV30
J gene: TRBJ1-2
D gene: .
CDR3 DNA: TGTGCCTGGAGGTTTATCAGGGGTAACTATGGCTACACCTTC
CDR3 protein: CAWRFIRGNYGYTF

clone size: .
V gene: TRBV10-3
J gene: TRBJ2-5
D gene: .
CDR3 DNA: TGTGCCATCAGTGAGTACGAGGAAGAGACCCAGTACTTC
CDR3 protein: CAISEYEEETQYF

clone size: .
V gene: TRBV7-9
J gene: TRBJ2-6
D gene: TRBD1
CDR3 DNA: TGTGCCAGCAGCTCAGGACAGGGGCTATCTGGGGCCAACGTCCTGACTTTC
CDR3 protein: CASSSGQGLSGANVLTF

clone size: .
V gene: TRBV12-5
J gene: TRBJ2-7
D gene: .
CDR3 DNA: TGTGCTAGTGGTTTGTACCAGGGACTGTACGAGCAGTACTTC
CDR3 protein: CASGLYQGLYEQYF

clone size: few
V gene: TRBV9
J gene: TRBJ1-1
D gene: .
CDR3 DNA: TGTGCCAGCAGCTCCCCGTACACTGAAGCTTTCTTT
CDR3 protein: CASSSPYTEAFF

clone size: .
V gene: TRBV15
J gene: TRBJ2-6
D gene: .
CDR3 DNA: TGTGCCACCAGCAGAGACGCGGGGTACGGGGCCAACGTCCTGACTTTC
CDR3 protein: CATSRDAGYGANVLTF

clone size: .
V gene: TRBV4-3
J gene: TRBJ2-1
D gene: .
CDR3 DNA: TGCGCCAGCAGCCAAGATTGGGGAGCACGTAATGAGCAGTTCTTC
CDR3 protein: CASSQDWGARNEQFF

clone size: once
V gene: TRBV9
J gene: TRBJ1-1
D gene: .
CDR3 DNA: TGTGCCAGCAGCGTAGACGGGGTCAATGAAGCTTTCTTT
CDR3 protein: CASSVDGVNEAFF

clone size: .
V gene: TRBV19
J gene: TRBJ1-1
D gene: .
CDR3 DNA: TGTGCCAGTAGTATTCGGGGTGGGAACACTGAAGCTTTCTTT
CDR3 protein: CASSIRGGNTEAFF

clone size: .
V gene: TRBV7-2
J gene: TRBJ2-2
D gene: .
CDR3 DNA: TGTGCCAGCAGCTTAAGGACAAGGAACACCGGGGAGCTGTTTTTT
CDR3 protein: CASSLRTRNTGELFF

clone size: few
V gene: TRBV11-2
J gene: TRBJ2-3
D gene: .
CDR3 DNA: TGTGCCAGCAGACCCACAGGGCCTAGCACAGATACGCAGTATTTT
CDR3 protein: CASRPTGPSTDTQYF

clone size: .
V gene: TRBV2
J gene: TRBJ2-3
D gene: .
CDR3 DNA: TGTGCCAGCAGGAGGGAGCGTGGGGCAGATACGCAGTATTTT
CDR3 protein: CASRRERGADTQYF

clone size: once
V gene: TRBV18
J gene: TRBJ2-7
D gene: TRBD1
CDR3 DNA: TGTGCCAGCTCACAAACGGGACAGGGGGCGAGGGACGAGCAGTACTTC
CDR3 protein: CASSQTGQGARDEQYF

clone size: .
V gene: TRBV19
J gene: TRBJ2-5
D gene: TRBD1
CDR3 DNA: TGTGCCAGTAGTACACCCGGACAGGGGGCCCCTGAGACCCAGTACTTC
CDR3 protein: CASSTPGQGAPETQYF

clone size: .
V gene: TRBV6-5
J gene: TRBJ1-2
D gene: TRBD1
CDR3 DNA: TGTGCCAGCAGCCGCGGACAGGGGCTGTGGATTGGCTACACCTTC
CDR3 protein: CASSRGQGLWIGYTF

clone size: .
V gene: TRBV3-1/TRBV3-2
J gene: TRBJ2-7
D gene: .
CDR3 DNA: TGTGCCAGCAGCCACCCATTAGACTACGAGCAGTACTTC
CDR3 protein: CASSHPLDYEQYF

clone size: .
V gene: TRBV5-1
J gene: TRBJ2-3
D gene: TRBD2
CDR3 DNA: TGCGCCAGCAGCTTAGGGCTAGCGGTAACAGATACGCAGTATTTT
CDR3 protein: CASSLGLAVTDTQYF

clone size: .
V gene: TRBV19
J gene: TRBJ1-5
D gene: .
CDR3 DNA: TGTGCCAGTAGTATAGGTGGAGGTTATAGCAATCAGCCCCAGCATTTT
CDR3 protein: CASSIGGGYSNQPQHF

clone size: .
V gene: TRBV7-9
J gene: TRBJ2-5
D gene: .
CDR3 DNA: TGTGCCAGCAGCTTGCCTGCAGCGGAGACCCAGTACTTC
CDR3 protein: CASSLPAAETQYF

clone size: .
V gene: TRBV6-4
J gene: TRBJ2-1
D gene: TRBD2
CDR3 DNA: TGTGCCAGCAGTGACGCGACTAGCGATAACCTCTCCTACAATGAGCAGTTCTTC
CDR3 protein: CASSDATSDNLSYNEQFF

clone size: .
V gene: TRBV6-5
J gene: TRBJ1-5
D gene: .
CDR3 DNA: TGTGCCAGCACCCCCGGTAGGGGTTACAATCAGCCCCAGCATTTT
CDR3 protein: CASTPGRGYNQPQHF

clone size: .
V gene: TRBV9
J gene: TRBJ2-1
D gene: .
CDR3 DNA: TGTGCCAGCAGCGTCAGGCGGGAAAATGAGCAGTTCTTC
CDR3 protein: CASSVRRENEQFF

clone size: .
V gene: TRBV29-1
J gene: TRBJ1-1
D gene: .
CDR3 DNA: TGCAGCGTTGGCGGCGAGGGTGAAGCTTTCTTT
CDR3 protein: CSVGGEGEAFF

clone size: .
V gene: TRBV7-2
J gene: TRBJ2-5
D gene: .
CDR3 DNA: TGTGCCAGCAGCTTTGCCGGGCAAGAGACCCAGTACTTC
CDR3 protein: CASSFAGQETQYF

clone size: .
V gene: TRBV13
J gene: TRBJ2-7
D gene: .
CDR3 DNA: TGTGCCAGCAGCTTTACCAGTGGGGCTCGGGAGCAGTACTTC
CDR3 protein: CASSFTSGAREQYF

clone size: .
V gene: TRBV5-1
J gene: TRBJ1-5
D gene: TRBD1
CDR3 DNA: TGCGCCAGCAGCTTGGGGGACAGAAATCAGCCCCAGCATTTT
CDR3 protein: CASSLGDRNQPQHF

clone size: .
V gene: TRBV10-3
J gene: TRBJ1-5
D gene: .
CDR3 DNA: TGTGCCATCAGTGAAGGGGGATCTAGCAATCAGCCCCAGCATTTT
CDR3 protein: CAISEGGSSNQPQHF

clone size: .
V gene: TRBV9
J gene: TRBJ1-1
D gene: .
CDR3 DNA: TGTGCCAGCAGCGTAGAGGGGGTTGGGGGAAGGACTGAAGCTTTCTTT
CDR3 protein: CASSVEGVGGRTEAFF

clone size: .
V gene: TRBV11-3
J gene: TRBJ2-3
D gene: TRBD1
CDR3 DNA: TGTGCCAGCAGCCTGAGGGGGACAGGCACAGATACGCAGTATTTT
CDR3 protein: CASSLRGTGTDTQYF